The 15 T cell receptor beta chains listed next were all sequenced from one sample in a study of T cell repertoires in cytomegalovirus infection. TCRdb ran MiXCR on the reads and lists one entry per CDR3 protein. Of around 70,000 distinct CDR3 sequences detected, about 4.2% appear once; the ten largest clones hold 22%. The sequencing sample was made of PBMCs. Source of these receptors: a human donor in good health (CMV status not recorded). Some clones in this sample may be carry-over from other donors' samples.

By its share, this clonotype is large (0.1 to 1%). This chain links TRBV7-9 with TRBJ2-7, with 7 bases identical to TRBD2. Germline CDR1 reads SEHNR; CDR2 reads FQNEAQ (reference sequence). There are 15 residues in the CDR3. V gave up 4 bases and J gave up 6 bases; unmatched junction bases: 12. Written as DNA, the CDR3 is TGTGCCAGCAGCTCCCGGGACTATGATCCGGGCGAGCAGTACTTC. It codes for CASSSRDYDPGEQYF. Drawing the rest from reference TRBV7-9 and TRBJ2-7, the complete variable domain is DTGVSQNPRHKITKRGQNVTFRCDPISEHNRLYWYRQTLGQGPEFLTYFQNEAQLEKSRLLSDRFSAERPKGSFSTLEIQRTEQGDSAMYLCASSSRDYDPGEQYFGPGTRLTVT.

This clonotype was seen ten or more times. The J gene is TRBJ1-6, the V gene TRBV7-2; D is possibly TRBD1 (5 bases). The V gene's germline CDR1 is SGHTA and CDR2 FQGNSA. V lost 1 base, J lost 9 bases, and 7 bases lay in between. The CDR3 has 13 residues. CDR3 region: CASSLDQGSPLHF. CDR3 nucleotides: TGTGCCAGCAGCTTAGATCAGGGTTCACCCCTCCACTTT.

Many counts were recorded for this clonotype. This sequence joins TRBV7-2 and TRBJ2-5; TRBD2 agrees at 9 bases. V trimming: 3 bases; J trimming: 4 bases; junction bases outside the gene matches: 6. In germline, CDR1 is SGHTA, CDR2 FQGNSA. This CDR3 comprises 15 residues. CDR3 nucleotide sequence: TGTGCCAGCAGCTTTGCGGGGGGGCTGGGAGAGACCCAGTACTTC. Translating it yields CASSFAGGLGETQYF.

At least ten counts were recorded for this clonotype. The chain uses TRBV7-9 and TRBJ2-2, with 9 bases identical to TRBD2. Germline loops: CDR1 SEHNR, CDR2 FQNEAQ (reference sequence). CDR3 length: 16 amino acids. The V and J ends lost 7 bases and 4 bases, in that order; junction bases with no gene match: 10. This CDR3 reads CASTPGLAGFTGELFF. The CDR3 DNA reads TGTGCCAGCACCCCCGGGCTAGCGGGGTTCACCGGGGAGCTGTTTTTT.

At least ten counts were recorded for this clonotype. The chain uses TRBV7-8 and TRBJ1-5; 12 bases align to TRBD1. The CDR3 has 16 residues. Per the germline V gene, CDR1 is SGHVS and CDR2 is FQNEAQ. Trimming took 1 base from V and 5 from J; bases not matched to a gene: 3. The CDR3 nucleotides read TGTGCCAGCAGCTTAGTGGGACAGGGGGCATATCAGCCCCAGCATTTT. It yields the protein CASSLVGQGAYQPQHF.

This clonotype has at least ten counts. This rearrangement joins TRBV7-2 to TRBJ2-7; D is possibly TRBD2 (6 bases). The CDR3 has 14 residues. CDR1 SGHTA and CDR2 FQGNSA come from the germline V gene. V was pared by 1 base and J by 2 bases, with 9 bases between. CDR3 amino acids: CASSLDGGTYEQYF. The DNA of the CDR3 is TGTGCCAGCAGCTTAGACGGCGGGACCTACGAGCAGTACTTC.

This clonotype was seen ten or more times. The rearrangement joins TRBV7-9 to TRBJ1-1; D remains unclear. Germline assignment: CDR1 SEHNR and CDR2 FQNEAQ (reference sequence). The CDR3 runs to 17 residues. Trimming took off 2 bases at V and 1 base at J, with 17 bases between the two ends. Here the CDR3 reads CASSLPLRRDQNTEAFF. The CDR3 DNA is TGTGCCAGCAGCTTACCGCTACGCCGTGATCAGAACACTGAAGCTTTCTTT. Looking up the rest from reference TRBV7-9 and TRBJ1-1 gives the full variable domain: DTGVSQNPRHKITKRGQNVTFRCDPISEHNRLYWYRQTLGQGPEFLTYFQNEAQLEKSRLLSDRFSAERPKGSFSTLEIQRTEQGDSAMYLCASSLPLRRDQNTEAFFGQGTRLTVV.

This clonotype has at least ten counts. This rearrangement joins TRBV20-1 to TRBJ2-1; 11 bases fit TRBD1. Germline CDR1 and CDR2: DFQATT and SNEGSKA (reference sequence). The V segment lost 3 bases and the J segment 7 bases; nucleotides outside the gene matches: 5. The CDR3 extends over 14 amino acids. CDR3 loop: CSASRTGGLNEQFF. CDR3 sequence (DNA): TGCAGTGCTAGTCGGACAGGGGGCCTTAATGAGCAGTTCTTC.

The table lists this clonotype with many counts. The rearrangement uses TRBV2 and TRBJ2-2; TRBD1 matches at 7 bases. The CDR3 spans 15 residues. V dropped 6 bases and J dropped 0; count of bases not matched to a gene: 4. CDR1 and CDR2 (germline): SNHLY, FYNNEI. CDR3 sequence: CASRETGSNTGELFF. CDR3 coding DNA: TGTGCCAGCAGAGAGACAGGGTCGAACACCGGGGAGCTGTTTTTT.

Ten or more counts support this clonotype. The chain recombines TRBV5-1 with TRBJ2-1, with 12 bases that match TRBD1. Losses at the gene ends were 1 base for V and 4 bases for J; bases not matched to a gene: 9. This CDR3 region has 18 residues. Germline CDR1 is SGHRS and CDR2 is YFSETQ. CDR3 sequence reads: CASSLFSGGQGAYNEQFF. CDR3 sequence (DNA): TGCGCCAGCAGCTTGTTCTCCGGGGGACAGGGGGCTTACAATGAGCAGTTCTTC.

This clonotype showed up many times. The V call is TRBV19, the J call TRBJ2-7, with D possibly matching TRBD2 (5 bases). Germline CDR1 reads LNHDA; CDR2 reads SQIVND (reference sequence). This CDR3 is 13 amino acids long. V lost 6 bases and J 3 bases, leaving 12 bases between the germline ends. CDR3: CASSTTRSYEQYF. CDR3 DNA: TGTGCCAGTAGCACAACTAGAAGCTACGAGCAGTACTTC.

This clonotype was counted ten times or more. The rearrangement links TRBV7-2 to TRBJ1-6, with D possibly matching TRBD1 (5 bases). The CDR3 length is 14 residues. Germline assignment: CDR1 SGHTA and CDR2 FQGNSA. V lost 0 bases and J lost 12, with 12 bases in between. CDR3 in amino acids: CASSLAGAAQPLHF. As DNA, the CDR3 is TGTGCCAGCAGCTTAGCCGGGGCAGCCCAACCCCTCCACTTT.

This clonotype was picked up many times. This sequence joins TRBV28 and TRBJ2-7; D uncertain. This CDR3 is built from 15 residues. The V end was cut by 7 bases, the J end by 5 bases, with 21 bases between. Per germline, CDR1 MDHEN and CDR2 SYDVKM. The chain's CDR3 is CASTPPGSYTHEQYF. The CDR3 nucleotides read TGTGCCAGCACCCCGCCCGGGTCTTACACCCACGAGCAGTACTTC.

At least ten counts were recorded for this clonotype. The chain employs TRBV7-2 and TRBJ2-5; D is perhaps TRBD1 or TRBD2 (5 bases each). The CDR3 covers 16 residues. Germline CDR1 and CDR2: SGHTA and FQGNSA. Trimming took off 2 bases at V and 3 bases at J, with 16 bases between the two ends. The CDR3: CASSLIGAGSEETQYF. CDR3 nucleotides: TGTGCCAGCAGCTTAATCGGGGCGGGCTCAGAAGAGACCCAGTACTTC.

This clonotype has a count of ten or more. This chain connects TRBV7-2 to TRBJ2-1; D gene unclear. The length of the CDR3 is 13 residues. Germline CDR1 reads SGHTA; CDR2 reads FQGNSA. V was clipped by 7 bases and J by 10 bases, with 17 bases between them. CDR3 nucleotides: TGTGCCAGCACCCCTTATGGGCCTTTAGAGCAGTTCTTC. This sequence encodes CASTPYGPLEQFF.